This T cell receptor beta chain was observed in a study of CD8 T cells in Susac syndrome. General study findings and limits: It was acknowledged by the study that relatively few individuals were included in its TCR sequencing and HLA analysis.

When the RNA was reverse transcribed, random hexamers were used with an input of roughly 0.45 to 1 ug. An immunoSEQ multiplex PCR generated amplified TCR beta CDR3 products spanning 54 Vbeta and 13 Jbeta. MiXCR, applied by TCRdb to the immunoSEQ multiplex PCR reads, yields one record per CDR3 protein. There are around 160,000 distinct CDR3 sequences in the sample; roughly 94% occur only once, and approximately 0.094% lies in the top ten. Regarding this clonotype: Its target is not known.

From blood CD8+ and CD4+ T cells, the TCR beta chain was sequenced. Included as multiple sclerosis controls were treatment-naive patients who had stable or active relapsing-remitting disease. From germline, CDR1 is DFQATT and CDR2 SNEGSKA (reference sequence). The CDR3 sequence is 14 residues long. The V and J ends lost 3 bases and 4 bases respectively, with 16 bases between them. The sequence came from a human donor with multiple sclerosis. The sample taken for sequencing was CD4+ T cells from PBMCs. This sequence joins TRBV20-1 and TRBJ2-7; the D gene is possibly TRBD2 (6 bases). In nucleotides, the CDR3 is TGCAGTGCTAGGTACGGGAGTAGCCAGTACGAGCAGTACTTC. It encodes CSARYGSSQYEQYF.